Listed here is a single TCR beta chain. The antigen remains unidentified. The CDR3 consists of 13 residues. After removal of 7 bases from V and 6 bases from J, the junction contained 7 bases not matched to a gene. Looked up from germline, CDR1 is LNHDA and CDR2 is SQIVND (reference sequence). Produced via immunoSEQ multiplex PCR; TCRdb's table is partial and in-frame only. The profile shows around 45,000 clones, approximately 90% of them singletons. Time point meaning: week 35, safety follow-up. All doses held 300 ug of mutant IDH1 20-mer peptide, with topical imiquimod. The data were obtained in a study of a mutant IDH1 vaccine in newly diagnosed glioma. The wider study: Radiotherapy alone preceded vaccination by 4-6 weeks; alternatively, vaccination started with temozolomide cycles. Patients previously underwent radiotherapy, temozolomide, or both, and most underwent both.

Notes on the study in general: The study observed vaccine-induced immune responses in more than 80% of patients. It seemed that pseudoprogression was not linked to changes in the top peripheral T cell clonotypes.

The chain is built from TRBV19 and TRBJ2-7, with 9 bases aligning to TRBD1. The sample here was PBMCs, taken from a glioma patient whose treatment included an IDH1 peptide vaccine. The clonotype was recovered from a woman aged 40 to 49 with glioma. CDR3 loop: CASNPGQGGEQYF. DNA for the CDR3: TGTGCCAGTAACCCGGGACAGGGCGGCGAGCAGTACTTC.